This TCR beta chain was documented in a study of brain T cells in children with intractable seizures. Broader study findings: HCMV serostatus was not known, and viral specificity came from CDR3 similarity only. Absence of clones before surgery may stem from lower sequencing depth.

The V gene end was trimmed by 1 base and the J gene end by 7 bases; junction bases not matched to a gene: 5. Germline CDR1 and CDR2: MNHNS and SASEGT. The CDR3 has 16 amino acids. Only cases whose brain tissue showed the highest T cell transcript signatures were sequenced. For this clone: Its antigen is not identified.

Clones were sequenced by immunoSEQ multiplex PCR, and TCRdb holds only the in-frame ones, with some missing. The repertoire holds 110,000 or so clones, with 90% to 95% as singletons. The chain carries TRBV6-1 and TRBJ2-1, with 12 bases fitting TRBD2. This clonotype was obtained from a boy less than two years old with hemimegalencephaly and intractable seizures. The sample here was peripheral blood, taken at surgery. In DNA form, the CDR3 reads TGTGCCAGCAGTGAAGGACTAGCGGGAGTTACTAATGAGCAGTTCTTC. It codes for CASSEGLAGVTNEQFF.